The 31 T cell receptor beta chains given below trace back to one sample, sequenced in a study of control samples from healthy donors and cancer patients. The table came from immunoSEQ multiplex PCR; TCRdb's copy has only in-frame clones and leaves some out. The table includes approximately 54,000 clones, around nine tenths detected once. Sequences were obtained from PBMCs. These receptor sequences come from a middle-aged man with head and neck cancer.

The chain employs TRBV11-3 and TRBJ2-7; D remains unclear. The CDR3 has 14 residues. CDR1 SGHNT and CDR2 YENEEA come from the germline V gene. Trimming took off 5 bases at V and 5 bases at J, with 16 bases between the two ends. CDR3 protein: CASSPGPSSDEQYF. The DNA of the CDR3 is TGTGCCAGCAGCCCAGGTCCTAGTTCGGACGAGCAGTACTTC.

CDR3 amino acids: CASSLGVVQYF. DNA of the CDR3: TGCGCCAGCAGCTTGGGCGTAGTTCAGTACTTC. The chain couples TRBV5-1 to TRBJ2-4; D remains unclear. Germline CDR1 is SGHRS and CDR2 is YFSETQ. V dropped 0 bases and J dropped 11 bases, with 6 bases sitting between them. The CDR3 consists of 11 residues.

The chain links TRBV7-3 to TRBJ2-7; TRBD1 or TRBD2 may be the D gene (5 bases each). Germline values: CDR1 SGHTA, CDR2 FQGTGA. This CDR3 spans 14 amino acids. V dropped 0 bases and J dropped 5 bases, with 11 bases sitting between them. The CDR3 DNA follows: TGTGCCAGCAGCTTAACGGGGGAAGGGGACGAGCAGTACTTC. Amino acid sequence: CASSLTGEGDEQYF.

This clone was counted a single time. This chain links TRBV2 with TRBJ1-2; D gene uncertain. The CDR3 loop spans 17 amino acids. The V end was cut by 9 bases, the J end by 4 bases, with 27 bases between. Germline CDR1 SNHLY, CDR2 FYNNEI. The CDR3 DNA reads TGTGCCAGTCCGATCGACCTGAGGAGGGATAGCAGCTATGGCTACACCTTC. It is translated as CASPIDLRRDSSYGYTF.

The CDR3 nucleotides are TGTGCCAGCAGCCTCTCCGCCTACGAGCAGTACTTC. It codes for CASSLSAYEQYF. V gene TRBV7-9 combines with J gene TRBJ2-7; D gene uncertain. The CDR3 spans 12 residues. Germline values: CDR1 SEHNR, CDR2 FQNEAQ (reference sequence). Trimming took off 5 bases at V and 2 bases at J, with 7 bases between the two ends.

This rearrangement joins TRBV19 to TRBJ1-3; 7 positions match TRBD1. The CDR3 consists of 14 residues. Germline trimming cut 7 bases from V and 0 bases from J; bases unmatched to any gene: 3. Germline V gene lookup returns CDR1 LNHDA and CDR2 SQIVND (reference sequence). The CDR3, as DNA: TGTGCCAGTAAAGGACAGGTCTCTGGAAACACCATATATTTT. Encoded protein: CASKGQVSGNTIYF.

The rearrangement uses TRBV30 and TRBJ2-7; 7 positions match TRBD2. Germline CDR1 is GTSNPN and CDR2 is SVGIG (reference sequence). With V trimmed by 3 bases and J by 7 bases, 9 bases remained unmatched. The CDR3 loop spans 13 amino acids. The CDR3 nucleotides are TGTGCCTGGAGACCAACGGGAGGTTGGGAGCAGTACTTC. It yields the protein CAWRPTGGWEQYF.

V usage is TRBV5-4 and J usage is TRBJ2-7; D may correspond to TRBD1 or TRBD2 (6 bases each). The ends were cut back, 0 bases at V and 5 bases at J, with 12 bases in the middle. CDR3 size: 14 residues. Germline CDR1 SGHNT, CDR2 YYREEE (reference sequence). CDR3 region: CASSLGAGEDEQYF. CDR3 nucleotide sequence: TGTGCCAGCAGCTTGGGGGCAGGGGAGGACGAGCAGTACTTC.

This clone turned up a few times. This chain uses TRBV27 with TRBJ2-5; D possibly corresponds to TRBD1 (6 bases). The CDR3 runs to 16 residues. V gave up 0 bases and J gave up 1 base, with 12 bases separating them. The V gene's germline CDR1 is MNHEY and CDR2 SMNVEV (reference sequence). CDR3 residues: CASSLSAGAIQETQYF. The CDR3 coding sequence is TGTGCCAGCAGTTTATCAGCAGGGGCTATCCAAGAGACCCAGTACTTC.

The chain employs TRBV9 and TRBJ2-2; D remains unclear. The germline V gene encodes CDR1 SGDLS and CDR2 YYNGEE. V lost 0 bases and J lost 1, with 4 bases in between. The CDR3 contains 14 residues. The CDR3 nucleotides read TGTGCCAGCAGCGTAGAGGGGAACACCGGGGAGCTGTTTTTT. Translation: CASSVEGNTGELFF.

The CDR3 here is CASWGLALSSYNEQFF. In DNA, the CDR3 is TGTGCCAGCTGGGGACTAGCGTTGAGCTCCTACAATGAGCAGTTCTTC. The V and J genes are TRBV28 and TRBJ2-1; TRBD2 matches 10 bases. The CDR3 is made up of 16 amino acids. J gave up 0 bases and V 8 bases, and 7 bases lay outside the gene matches. CDR1 is MDHEN and CDR2 is SYDVKM in the germline V gene.

The chain carries TRBV19 and TRBJ2-5; D tentatively fits TRBD1 or TRBD2 (5 bases each). The V gene's germline CDR1 is LNHDA and CDR2 SQIVND (reference sequence). The CDR3 sequence is 14 residues long. V gave up 6 bases and J gave up 1 base, with 12 bases separating them. This chain's CDR3 is CASSPREFQETQYF. The CDR3 DNA is TGTGCCAGTAGCCCCAGGGAGTTCCAAGAGACCCAGTACTTC.

The V gene is TRBV29-1, the J gene TRBJ1-1; D remains ambiguous. This CDR3 is built from 13 residues. Germline-derived CDR1 and CDR2 are SQVTM and ANQGSEA. V was trimmed by 3 bases and J by 0 bases, leaving 8 bases between them. In DNA form, the CDR3 reads TGCAGCGTTGATGGGCAGATGAACACTGAAGCTTTCTTT. It specifies CSVDGQMNTEAFF.

This chain uses TRBV10-3 with TRBJ2-5; 14 bases are shared with TRBD2. The trim removed 5 bases at V and 2 bases at J, leaving 10 bases unmatched. There are 18 residues in the CDR3. CDR1 and CDR2 from the germline V gene are ENHRY and SYGVKD. The CDR3 here is CAISLTWTSGGNQETQYF. The CDR3 DNA follows: TGTGCCATCAGTCTGACTTGGACTAGCGGGGGGAATCAAGAGACCCAGTACTTC.

V and J are TRBV5-1 and TRBJ2-1; TRBD2 is a possible D gene (6 bases). CDR1 and CDR2 from the germline V gene are SGHRS and YFSETQ. The CDR3 is 16 amino acids. The V and J ends lost 5 bases and 6 bases respectively, with 21 bases between them. This chain's CDR3 is CASRPSTSQTANEQFF. The DNA for the CDR3 is TGCGCCAGCAGGCCCTCGACTAGTCAAACCGCCAATGAGCAGTTCTTC.

This sequence joins TRBV7-9 and TRBJ2-7; D is tentatively TRBD1 or TRBD2 (10 bases each). CDR1 and CDR2 (germline): SEHNR, FQNEAQ (reference sequence). CDR3 length: 17 residues. Deletions cut 5 bases from V and 3 bases from J, with 23 bases between. DNA of the CDR3: TGTGCCAGCAGCCCCGGACAGGGGGGACTAGCGTTCTACGAGCAGTACTTC. Its protein product is CASSPGQGGLAFYEQYF.

The CDR3 sequence is CASSEGWTQFF. The DNA of the CDR3 is TGTGCCAGCAGTGAAGGGTGGACTCAGTTCTTC. The genes are TRBV2 and TRBJ2-1; weak D call: TRBD2 (5 bases). Trimming left V 1 base short and J 13 bases short, with 8 bases between. The V gene's germline CDR1 is SNHLY and CDR2 FYNNEI. This CDR3 is built from 11 residues.

The chain uses TRBV5-1 and TRBJ1-3, with D possibly TRBD1 on 6 matching bases. Germline lookup yields CDR1 SGHRS and CDR2 YFSETQ. Trimming stripped 4 bases from V and 1 base from J, with 27 bases between. The CDR3 loop spans 20 amino acids. In DNA form, the CDR3 reads TGCGCCAGCAGCCGGGTGCCCGGACAGATGTTGTCCTTTTCTGGAAACACCATATATTTT. Residues: CASSRVPGQMLSFSGNTIYF.

V gene TRBV5-4 combines with J gene TRBJ2-1; 8 bases align to TRBD2. The germline V gene has CDR1 SGHNT and CDR2 YYREEE (reference sequence). This CDR3 has 15 residues. The V and J ends lost 4 bases and 9 bases, in that order; junction bases with no gene match: 12. CDR3 coding DNA: TGTGCCAGCAGCCAACGGAGACGGGAGGGGATTGAGCAGTTCTTC. This codes for CASSQRRREGIEQFF.

The chain has TRBV14 and TRBJ1-1, with TRBD1 identical over 8 bases. The CDR3 runs 16 residues. V shed 4 bases, J shed 0 bases, and the junction held 7 bases outside the gene matches. CDR1 SGHDN and CDR2 FVKESK come from the germline V gene. The chain's CDR3 is CASSPRTGKMNTEAFF. CDR3 nucleotides: TGTGCCAGCAGCCCCCGGACAGGGAAAATGAACACTGAAGCTTTCTTT.

The chain combines TRBV30 with TRBJ1-1; 9 nucleotides match TRBD1. This CDR3 contains 13 residues. V was pared by 6 bases and J by 1 base, with 3 bases of the junction left unmatched. The germline CDR1 and CDR2 sequences are GTSNPN and SVGIG (reference sequence). CDR3 residues: CACRTGENTEAFF. Here the CDR3 DNA reads TGTGCCTGCCGGACAGGGGAGAACACTGAAGCTTTCTTT. The full variable domain, with the rest looked up from reference TRBV30 and TRBJ1-1, is SQTIHQWPATLVQPVGSPLSLECTVEGTSNPNLYWYRQAAGRGLQLLFYSVGIGQISSEVPQNLSASRPQDRQFILSSKKLLLSDSGFYLCACRTGENTEAFFGQGTRLTVV.

This CDR3 reads CASTGLEGNEQFF. CDR3 bases: TGTGCCAGCACGGGACTAGAGGGCAATGAGCAGTTCTTC. The chain employs TRBV6-9 and TRBJ2-1, with 8 bases that match TRBD2. There are 13 residues in the CDR3. V was pared by 7 bases and J by 6 bases, with 5 bases of the junction left unmatched. CDR1 MNHGY and CDR2 SVAAGI come from the germline V gene.

The chain joins TRBV7-2 to TRBJ2-5; TRBD2 is a possible D gene (5 bases). The CDR3 covers 14 residues. From germline, CDR1 is SGHTA and CDR2 FQGNSA. V was shortened by 2 bases and J by 7 bases, with 14 bases between the two germline ends. The CDR3 reads CASSLRGHPGTQYF. Written as DNA, the CDR3 is TGTGCCAGCAGCTTAAGAGGGCACCCCGGGACCCAGTACTTC.

V is TRBV10-2 and J is TRBJ2-1; TRBD2 aligns across 7 bases. Germline trimming cut 5 bases from V and 4 bases from J; bases unmatched to any gene: 2. Germline V CDR1 and CDR2: WSHSY, SAAADI. The CDR3 has 13 amino acids. CDR3 DNA sequence: TGCGCCAGCAGTCGGGGGGAGTACAATGAGCAGTTCTTC. Protein product: CASSRGEYNEQFF.

V gene TRBV5-1 combines with J gene TRBJ2-7; D remains unclear. This CDR3 comprises 13 residues. Germline CDR1 and CDR2: SGHRS and YFSETQ. The ends were cut back, 3 bases at V and 0 bases at J, with 7 bases in the middle. The CDR3 DNA follows: TGCGCCAGCAGCTCCACCCTCTCCTACGAGCAGTACTTC. Its translation is CASSSTLSYEQYF. Filled out from reference TRBV5-1 and TRBJ2-7, the complete variable domain reads KAGVTQTPRYLIKTRGQQVTLSCSPISGHRSVSWYQQTPGQGLQFLFEYFSETQRNKGNFPGRFSGRQFSNSRSEMNVSTLELGDSALYLCASSSTLSYEQYFGPGTRLTVT.

This clone has a handful of counts. The rearrangement links TRBV7-2 to TRBJ2-7; 8 nucleotides line up with TRBD1. The germline gives CDR1 SGHTA, CDR2 FQGNSA. V shed 2 bases, J shed 6 bases, and the junction held 6 bases outside the gene matches. The CDR3 sequence is 14 residues long. CDR3 protein: CASSLLGQGSEQYF. In DNA, the CDR3 is TGTGCCAGCAGCTTACTAGGACAGGGCTCCGAGCAGTACTTC.

The chain is built from TRBV27 and TRBJ2-7, with 7 bases fitting TRBD1. Germline loops: CDR1 MNHEY, CDR2 SMNVEV (reference sequence). V dropped 5 bases and J dropped 3; count of bases not matched to a gene: 10. The CDR3 runs 15 residues. CDR3 sequence: CASSLTGFADYEQYF. The CDR3 DNA follows: TGTGCCAGCAGTCTGACAGGGTTTGCGGACTACGAGCAGTACTTC.

The chain combines TRBV19 with TRBJ1-3; maybe TRBD1 (5 bases). Trimming shortened V by 5 bases and J by 4 bases, and 15 bases separated the two germline ends. Germline V gives CDR1 LNHDA, CDR2 SQIVND (reference sequence). This CDR3 region has 15 residues. CDR3 amino acids: CASSPDGARGNTIYF. The CDR3 nucleotides are TGTGCCAGTAGTCCAGACGGGGCGCGAGGAAACACCATATATTTT.

The rearrangement links TRBV2 to TRBJ2-2, with a tentative D call TRBD1 (5 bases). Germline V CDR1 and CDR2: SNHLY, FYNNEI. The V end lost 6 bases, the J end lost 0 bases, and 11 bases lay between the germline ends. The CDR3 is 15 residues long. As DNA, the CDR3 is TGTGCCAGCAGAGCCGGACAAGCGAACACCGGGGAGCTGTTTTTT. Translation gives CASRAGQANTGELFF.

The chain has TRBV29-1 and TRBJ2-2, with TRBD1 matching over 9 bases. This CDR3 has 15 amino acids. Looked up from germline, CDR1 is SQVTM and CDR2 is ANQGSEA. V gave up 6 bases and J gave up 5 bases; unmatched junction bases: 10. This CDR3 reads CSVPGTGKWTGELFF. The CDR3, as DNA: TGCAGCGTCCCCGGGACAGGGAAGTGGACCGGGGAGCTGTTTTTT.

The V call is TRBV11-2, the J call TRBJ2-5; 8 nucleotides match TRBD1. Trimming took 5 bases from V and 5 from J; bases not matched to a gene: 16. This CDR3 is built from 17 residues. CDR1 is SGHAT and CDR2 is FQNNGV in the germline V gene. The CDR3 loop is CASSPTSGGSWGETQYF. The CDR3 nucleotides read TGTGCCAGCAGCCCCACCTCAGGGGGCTCGTGGGGGGAGACCCAGTACTTC.